The rows below give T cell receptor beta chains drawn from one sample of a study of Graves' ophthalmopathy and Graves' hyperthyroidism. One entry per CDR3 protein, called by TCRdb with MiXCR from the multiplex PCR reads. This sample yields over a million distinct CDR3 sequences, of which less than 45% are seen a single time; around 10% belongs to the top ten. Sequencing was done on a sample of peripheral blood or thyroid tissue (not recorded which). These receptors originate from an adult man with Graves' hyperthyroidism. The conserved cysteine and the conserved F or W are not part of the CDR3 here. Only part of the rows carry a size: once, few, many, or a class if the clone is expanded.

size,J,V,CDR3
.,TRBJ1-1,TRBV2,ASLKGTGDITEAF
once,TRBJ2-7,TRBV20-1,SARSTPGQY
.,TRBJ2-7,TRBV7-2,ASSTDFSRGGDSYEQY
many,TRBJ2-7,TRBV7-9,ASSLEDIEQY
.,TRBJ2-2,TRBV28,ASADAGLAGYFGELF
many,TRBJ2-7,TRBV7-2,ASSPSGSGRLGEQY
.,TRBJ1-1,TRBV5-6,ASSLGIIRGRVGTEAF
many,TRBJ2-7,TRBV11-2,ASSLVTRQGGYEQY
many,TRBJ1-5,TRBV19,ASNPRGGNQPQH
many,TRBJ2-5,TRBV29-1,SVEEGGETQY
.,TRBJ2-7,TRBV10-3,AISGGQGGEQY
.,TRBJ2-2,TRBV30,AWSVTWGLVTGELF
.,TRBJ1-2,TRBV10-2,ASSLQGAINGYT
.,TRBJ2-7,TRBV29-1,SVIDGTTYEQY
many,TRBJ2-5,TRBV12-3/TRBV12-4,ASSGDRGHRETQY
many,TRBJ1-5,TRBV19,ASSVRTDSNQPQH
many,TRBJ1-5,TRBV30,AWTGGGNQPQH
.,.,TRBV12-3/TRBV12-4,ASSDRGGYEQY
many,TRBJ2-5,TRBV7-9,ASSPRTHIQETQY
.,TRBJ2-6,TRBV7-9,ASRDSGQGNGANVLT
.,TRBJ1-5,TRBV20-1,SAPGGASNQPQH
many,TRBJ1-2,TRBV20-1,SAPNKDWDYGYT
many,TRBJ1-4,TRBV12-3/TRBV12-4,ASTGGQGWEKLF
.,TRBJ2-7,TRBV25-1,ASSFPAGGQPQQY
many,TRBJ2-5,TRBV6-1,ASSAEKTQY
many,TRBJ2-7,TRBV7-9,ASSPPPTDRVTYEQY
.,TRBJ1-1,TRBV5-1,ASSGGTAGTEAF